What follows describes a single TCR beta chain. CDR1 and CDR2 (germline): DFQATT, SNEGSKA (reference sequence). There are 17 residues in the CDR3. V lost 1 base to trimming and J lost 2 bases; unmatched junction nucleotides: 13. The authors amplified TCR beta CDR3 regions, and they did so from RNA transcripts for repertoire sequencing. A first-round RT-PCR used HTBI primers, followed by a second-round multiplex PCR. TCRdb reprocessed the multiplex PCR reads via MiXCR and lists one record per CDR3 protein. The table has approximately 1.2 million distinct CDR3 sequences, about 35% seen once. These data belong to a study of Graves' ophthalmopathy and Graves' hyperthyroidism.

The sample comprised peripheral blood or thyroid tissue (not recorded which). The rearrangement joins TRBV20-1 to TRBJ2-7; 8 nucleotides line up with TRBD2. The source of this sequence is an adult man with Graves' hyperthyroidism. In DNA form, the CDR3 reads TGCAGTGCTAGAGGCGGGATCCCGACTAGCGTAACCTACGAGCAGTACTTC. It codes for CSARGGIPTSVTYEQYF.